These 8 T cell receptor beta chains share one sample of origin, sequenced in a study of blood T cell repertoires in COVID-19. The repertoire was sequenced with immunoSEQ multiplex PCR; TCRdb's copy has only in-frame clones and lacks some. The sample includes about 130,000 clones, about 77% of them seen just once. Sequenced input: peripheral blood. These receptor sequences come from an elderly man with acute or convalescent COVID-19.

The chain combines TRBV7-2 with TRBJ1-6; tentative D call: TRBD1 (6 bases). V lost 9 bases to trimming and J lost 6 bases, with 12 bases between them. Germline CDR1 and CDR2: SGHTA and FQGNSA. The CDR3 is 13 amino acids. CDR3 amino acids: CASNRAANSPLHF. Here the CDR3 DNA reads TGTGCCAGTAACAGGGCGGCTAATTCACCCCTCCACTTT.

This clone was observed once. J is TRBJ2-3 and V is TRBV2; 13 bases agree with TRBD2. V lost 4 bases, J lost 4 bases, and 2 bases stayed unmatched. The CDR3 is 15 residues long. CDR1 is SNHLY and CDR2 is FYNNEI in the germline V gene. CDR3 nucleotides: TGTGCCAGCAGTGGGGGACTAGCGGGGCCAGATACGCAGTATTTT. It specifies CASSGGLAGPDTQYF.

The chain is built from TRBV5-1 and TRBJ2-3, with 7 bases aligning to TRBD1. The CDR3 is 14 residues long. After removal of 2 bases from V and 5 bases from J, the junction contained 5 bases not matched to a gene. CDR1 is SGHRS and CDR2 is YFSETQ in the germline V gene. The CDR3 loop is CASSLEGAEDTQYF. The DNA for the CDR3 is TGCGCCAGCAGCTTAGAGGGGGCTGAAGATACGCAGTATTTT.

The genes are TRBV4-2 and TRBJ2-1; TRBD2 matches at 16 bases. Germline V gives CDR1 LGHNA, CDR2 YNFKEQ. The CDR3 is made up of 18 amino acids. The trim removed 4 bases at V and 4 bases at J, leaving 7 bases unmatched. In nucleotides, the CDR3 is TGTGCCAGCAGCCGATCCGGGACTAGCGGGGGGGCGTACAATGAGCAGTTCTTC. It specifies CASSRSGTSGGAYNEQFF.

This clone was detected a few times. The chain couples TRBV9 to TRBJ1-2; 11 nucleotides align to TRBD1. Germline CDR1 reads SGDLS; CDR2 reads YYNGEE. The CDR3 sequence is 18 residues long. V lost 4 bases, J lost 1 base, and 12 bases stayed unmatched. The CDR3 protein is CASSPGGQGAIINYGYTF. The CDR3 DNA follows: TGTGCCAGCAGCCCAGGCGGACAGGGGGCGATCATTAACTATGGCTACACCTTC.

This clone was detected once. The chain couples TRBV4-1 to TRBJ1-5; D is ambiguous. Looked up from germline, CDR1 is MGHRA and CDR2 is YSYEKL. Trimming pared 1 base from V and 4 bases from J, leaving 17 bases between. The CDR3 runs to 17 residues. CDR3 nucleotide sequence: TGCGCCAGCAGCCAAGTAGGCGGCCGTAGCCGGAATCAGCCCCAGCATTTT. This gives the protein CASSQVGGRSRNQPQHF.

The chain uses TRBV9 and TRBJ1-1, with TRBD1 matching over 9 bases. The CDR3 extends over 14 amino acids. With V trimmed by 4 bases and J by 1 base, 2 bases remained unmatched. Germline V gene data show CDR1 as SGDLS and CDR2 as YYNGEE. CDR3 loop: CASSTGQGNTEAFF. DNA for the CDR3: TGTGCCAGCAGCACGGGACAGGGGAACACTGAAGCTTTCTTT.

The CDR3: CASSQWYRKPYSNQPQHF. In nucleotides, the CDR3 is TGCGCCAGCAGCCAGTGGTACAGAAAACCTTATAGCAATCAGCCCCAGCATTTT. The J gene is TRBJ1-5, the V gene TRBV5-1; unclear D gene. The ends were cut back, 4 bases at V and 0 bases at J, with 20 bases in the middle. The germline V gene encodes CDR1 SGHRS and CDR2 YFSETQ. The CDR3 spans 18 residues.